The 20 T cell receptor beta chains listed next were all sequenced from one sample in a study of Ad26.COV2.S vaccination and SARS-CoV-2 variants (dated by TCRdb to 2020 to 2023). Interpreted using the paper, the treatment or condition label stands for: 15 to 20 received Ad26.COV2.S at low or high dose, single or two shots; roughly five received placebo; per-sample allocation not given. For vaccine and placebo recipients, the sequenced repertoires came from samples collected on day 63 after the first injection. Library preparation was by the immunoSEQ multiplex PCR assay. TCRdb holds this immuneACCESS table with in-frame rearrangements only. Some clones are missing; in checked studies, unresolved V genes explain under half, and the rest has no known cause. Counted in this sample were around 450,000 clones; around 89% of them appeared once. Around 3.6% of the sample is in the top ten clones. Here the sequenced sample was peripheral blood, taken in a trial of Ad26.COV2.S vaccine versus placebo. The receptors shown here come from a person aged 18-60 years who received the Ad26.COV2.S COVID-19 vaccine or a placebo.

This clone was seen many times. This sequence joins TRBV23-1 and TRBJ1-1; D unresolved. TRBV23-1 is an ORF, and what it does is uncertain. The CDR3 runs to 14 residues. V dropped 3 bases and J dropped 11 bases, with 19 bases sitting between them. The CDR3 loop is CASSQIGVTKVAFF. The CDR3 coding sequence is TGCGCCAGCAGTCAGATCGGGGTTACCAAAGTGGCTTTCTTT.

The rearrangement joins TRBV9 to TRBJ1-2; maybe TRBD1 (6 bases). Germline values: CDR1 SGDLS, CDR2 YYNGEE. Trimming stripped 2 bases from V and 4 bases from J, with 15 bases between. The CDR3 is made up of 15 amino acids. The CDR3 DNA is TGTGCCAGCAGCGTTCTATCCGACAGGAGCTATGGCTACACCTTC. Amino acid sequence: CASSVLSDRSYGYTF.

The V call is TRBV4-1, the J call TRBJ2-5, with no clear D. This CDR3 comprises 16 residues. The ends were cut back, 1 base at V and 1 base at J, with 13 bases in the middle. Germline V gives CDR1 MGHRA, CDR2 YSYEKL. The CDR3: CASSQVLAGVQETQYF. Here the CDR3 DNA reads TGCGCCAGCAGCCAAGTTCTGGCAGGAGTCCAAGAGACCCAGTACTTC.

The chain is built from TRBV6-4 and TRBJ2-3; D is perhaps TRBD1 (5 bases). The germline V and J ends were trimmed by 0 bases and 1 base, with 5 bases remaining between them. The germline V gene has CDR1 MRHNA and CDR2 SNTAGT. The CDR3 extends over 14 amino acids. The CDR3 DNA sequence: TGTGCCAGCAGTGACTCACAGGGCACAGATACGCAGTATTTT. This encodes CASSDSQGTDTQYF.

CDR3 protein: CSVTGSYNEQFF. The CDR3 bases are TGCAGCGTTACCGGGTCCTACAATGAGCAGTTCTTC. The rearrangement joins TRBV29-1 to TRBJ2-1; D unresolved. The CDR3 has 12 amino acids. Germline values: CDR1 SQVTM, CDR2 ANQGSEA. The germline V and J ends were trimmed by 5 bases and 1 base, with 6 bases remaining between them.

V gene TRBV7-9 combines with J gene TRBJ2-3, with D hard to call. V gave up 2 bases and J gave up 6 bases, with 9 bases separating them. Germline CDR1 reads SEHNR; CDR2 reads FQNEAQ (reference sequence). This CDR3 spans 13 amino acids. The CDR3 coding sequence is TGTGCCAGCAGCTTAAACAGCGTTGATACGCAGTATTTT. Amino acids: CASSLNSVDTQYF. Looking up the rest from reference TRBV7-9 and TRBJ2-3 gives the full variable domain: DTGVSQNPRHKITKRGQNVTFRCDPISEHNRLYWYRQTLGQGPEFLTYFQNEAQLEKSRLLSDRFSAERPKGSFSTLEIQRTEQGDSAMYLCASSLNSVDTQYFGPGTRLTVL.

V usage is TRBV19 and J usage is TRBJ2-4; the D is unclear. Germline loops: CDR1 LNHDA, CDR2 SQIVND (reference sequence). This CDR3 has 15 residues. V was trimmed by 4 bases and J by 1 base, leaving 11 bases between them. Written as DNA, the CDR3 is TGTGCCAGTAGTAGGACCTTCTGGGCCAAAAACATTCAGTACTTC. Residues: CASSRTFWAKNIQYF.

The chain carries TRBV12-2 and TRBJ1-1. TRBV12-2 is assigned pseudogene status. The CDR3 consists of 14 residues. Written as DNA, the CDR3 is TGTGCAAGTCGCTTAGCGCAGTCGGGGACTGAAGCTTTCTTT. Encoded protein: CASRLAQSGTEAFF.

Turning to this clone: The junction departs from germline at one end; a sequencing error may be responsible. The chain recombines TRBV7-7 with TRBJ2-1; perhaps TRBD1 as D (6 bases). Germline-derived CDR1 and CDR2 are SSHAT and FNYEAQ (reference sequence). The length of the CDR3 is 17 residues. CDR3 residues: CASSLPWTESSYNEQFF. CDR3 nucleotide sequence: TGTGCTAGCAGCTTACCCTGGACAGAGAGCTCCTACAATGAGCAGTTCTTC.

This clone was seen more than once but under ten times. Other DNA sequences of this sample code for an identical CDR3. The chain is built from TRBV29-1 and TRBJ2-1; D is uncertain. Trimming cost V 2 bases and J 5 bases, with 7 bases left between them. This CDR3 region has 12 residues. CDR1 and CDR2 (germline): SQVTM, ANQGSEA. CDR3 DNA sequence: TGCAGCGTTGAAAGAAGAGACAATGAGCAGTTCTTC. This sequence encodes CSVERRDNEQFF.

DNA of the CDR3: TGTGCCATCAAGGACGCAGGGCTCACAGATACGCAGTATTTT. It translates to CAIKDAGLTDTQYF. The chain couples TRBV10-3 to TRBJ2-3; D may be TRBD1 (5 bases). The CDR3 contains 14 residues. Trimming pared 7 bases from V and 2 bases from J, leaving 13 bases between. Per the germline V gene, CDR1 is ENHRY and CDR2 is SYGVKD.

This chain joins TRBV18 and TRBJ1-1; D remains ambiguous. The germline V and J ends were trimmed by 3 bases and 1 base, with 9 bases remaining between them. Per germline, CDR1 KGHSH and CDR2 LQKENI. The CDR3 spans 14 residues. As DNA, the CDR3 is TGTGCCAGCTCACCTACGGCGAAGAACACTGAAGCTTTCTTT. The encoded protein is CASSPTAKNTEAFF.

The chain couples TRBV2 to TRBJ1-3; 10 bases line up with TRBD1. There are 17 residues in the CDR3. Germline loops: CDR1 SNHLY, CDR2 FYNNEI. V gave up 9 bases and J gave up 0 bases; unmatched junction bases: 11. CDR3 bases: TGTGCCAGTAGTTTGGGACAGGGGACGAACTCTGGAAACACCATATATTTT. This sequence encodes CASSLGQGTNSGNTIYF.

The chain uses TRBV28 and TRBJ1-3, with D hard to call. Germline V gene sequence: CDR1 MDHEN, CDR2 SYDVKM. The CDR3 length is 14 residues. V lost 4 bases, J lost 1 base, and 8 bases lay in between. The CDR3 spells CASSSPGSGNTIYF. The CDR3 DNA sequence: TGTGCCAGCAGTTCCCCTGGGTCTGGAAACACCATATATTTT.

The chain employs TRBV11-1 and TRBJ2-1; D tentatively reads TRBD1 or TRBD2 (5 bases each). This CDR3 region has 15 residues. With 6 bases removed from V and 4 bases from J, the gap between germline ends came to 16 bases. Germline V gene data show CDR1 as SGHAT and CDR2 as FQDESV (reference sequence). This CDR3 reads CASRSRGKVYNEQFF. The CDR3 bases are TGTGCCAGCAGATCCCGGGGCAAGGTTTACAATGAGCAGTTCTTC.

The chain carries TRBV27 and TRBJ1-1; no clear D. CDR1 and CDR2 from the germline V gene are MNHEY and SMNVEV (reference sequence). The CDR3 consists of 14 residues. Trimming left V 3 bases short and J 2 bases short, with 10 bases between. The CDR3 sequence is CASSFYTGNTEAFF. CDR3 coding DNA: TGTGCCAGCAGTTTTTATACCGGAAACACTGAAGCTTTCTTT.

This chain links TRBV30 with TRBJ2-7, with D perhaps matching TRBD1 or TRBD2 (6 bases each). CDR3 length equals 15 residues. From germline, CDR1 is GTSNPN and CDR2 SVGIG (reference sequence). Trimming stripped 1 base from V and 5 bases from J, with 18 bases between. CDR3 bases: TGTGCCTGGAGTGGGGGGGTACAGGGAGGCGACGAGCAGTACTTC. As protein: CAWSGGVQGGDEQYF.

The rearrangement links TRBV2 to TRBJ1-2; 7 positions match TRBD1. Losses at the gene ends were 8 bases for V and 0 bases for J; bases not matched to a gene: 6. Germline V gene data show CDR1 as SNHLY and CDR2 as FYNNEI. The CDR3 extends over 14 amino acids. CDR3 coding DNA: TGTGCCAGCGTTAGCGGGACAGCTAACTATGGCTACACCTTC. It codes for CASVSGTANYGYTF.

In its sample, this clone was seen once. The chain has TRBV27 and TRBJ2-7; D may be TRBD1 (6 bases). Per the germline V gene, CDR1 is MNHEY and CDR2 is SMNVEV (reference sequence). V was pared by 4 bases and J by 4 bases, with 14 bases between. The CDR3 is made up of 14 amino acids. CDR3 sequence (DNA): TGTGCCAGCAGTTCCCTGGACAGCAGATACGAGCAGTACTTC. Translation: CASSSLDSRYEQYF.

This clone was detected only a few times. The V and J genes are TRBV19 and TRBJ1-1; D is unresolved. The germline gives CDR1 LNHDA, CDR2 SQIVND (reference sequence). Trimming cost V 3 bases and J 5 bases, with 10 bases left between them. The CDR3 extends over 13 amino acids. The CDR3 sequence is CASSISVGTEAFF. Written as DNA, the CDR3 is TGTGCCAGTAGTATTTCGGTGGGGACTGAAGCTTTCTTT.